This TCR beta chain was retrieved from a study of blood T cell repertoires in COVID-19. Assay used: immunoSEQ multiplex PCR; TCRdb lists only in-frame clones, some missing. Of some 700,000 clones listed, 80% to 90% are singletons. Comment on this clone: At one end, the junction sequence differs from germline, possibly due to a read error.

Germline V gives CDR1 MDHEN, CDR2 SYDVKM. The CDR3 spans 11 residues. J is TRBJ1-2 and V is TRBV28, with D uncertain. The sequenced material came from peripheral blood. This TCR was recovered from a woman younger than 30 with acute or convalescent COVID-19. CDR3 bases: TGTGCCAGCAGCTCCCCCCCGGTTAGTGCCTTC. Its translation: CASSSPPVSAF.